This T cell receptor beta chain was sequenced during a study of vaccination and CD4 T cells after COVID-19. Study in general: Two doses of either BNT162b2 or mRNA-1273 vaccine went to participants.

Cultured CD4+ T cells had their DNA profiled by the Oncomine TCR Beta short-read assay. Genomic DNA was taken out of cultured CD4+ T cells by extraction. MiXCR was run by TCRdb on the PCR reads, yielding one entry per CDR3 protein. The data show around 15,000 distinct CDR3 sequences, under 50% seen once. Germline lookup yields CDR1 DFQATT and CDR2 SNEGSKA (reference sequence). V was shortened by 4 bases and J by 0 bases, with 8 bases between the two germline ends. The CDR3 totals 13 residues. As for treatment: roughly 11-day PBMC culture with coronavirus spike peptide pools or control peptides (ViraFEST assay). Fresh IL-2 medium was used to replace half of the medium on days 3 and 7. Comments on this clonotype: The antigen remains undetermined.

The chain combines TRBV20-1 with TRBJ2-3, with unresolved D. The clonotype comes from a human donor who had recovered from COVID-19. What was sequenced was CD4+ T cells from blood, cultured in vitro. The CDR3 bases are TGCAGTGCTAAAGGAGAGAGCACAGATACGCAGTATTTT. It is translated as CSAKGESTDTQYF.